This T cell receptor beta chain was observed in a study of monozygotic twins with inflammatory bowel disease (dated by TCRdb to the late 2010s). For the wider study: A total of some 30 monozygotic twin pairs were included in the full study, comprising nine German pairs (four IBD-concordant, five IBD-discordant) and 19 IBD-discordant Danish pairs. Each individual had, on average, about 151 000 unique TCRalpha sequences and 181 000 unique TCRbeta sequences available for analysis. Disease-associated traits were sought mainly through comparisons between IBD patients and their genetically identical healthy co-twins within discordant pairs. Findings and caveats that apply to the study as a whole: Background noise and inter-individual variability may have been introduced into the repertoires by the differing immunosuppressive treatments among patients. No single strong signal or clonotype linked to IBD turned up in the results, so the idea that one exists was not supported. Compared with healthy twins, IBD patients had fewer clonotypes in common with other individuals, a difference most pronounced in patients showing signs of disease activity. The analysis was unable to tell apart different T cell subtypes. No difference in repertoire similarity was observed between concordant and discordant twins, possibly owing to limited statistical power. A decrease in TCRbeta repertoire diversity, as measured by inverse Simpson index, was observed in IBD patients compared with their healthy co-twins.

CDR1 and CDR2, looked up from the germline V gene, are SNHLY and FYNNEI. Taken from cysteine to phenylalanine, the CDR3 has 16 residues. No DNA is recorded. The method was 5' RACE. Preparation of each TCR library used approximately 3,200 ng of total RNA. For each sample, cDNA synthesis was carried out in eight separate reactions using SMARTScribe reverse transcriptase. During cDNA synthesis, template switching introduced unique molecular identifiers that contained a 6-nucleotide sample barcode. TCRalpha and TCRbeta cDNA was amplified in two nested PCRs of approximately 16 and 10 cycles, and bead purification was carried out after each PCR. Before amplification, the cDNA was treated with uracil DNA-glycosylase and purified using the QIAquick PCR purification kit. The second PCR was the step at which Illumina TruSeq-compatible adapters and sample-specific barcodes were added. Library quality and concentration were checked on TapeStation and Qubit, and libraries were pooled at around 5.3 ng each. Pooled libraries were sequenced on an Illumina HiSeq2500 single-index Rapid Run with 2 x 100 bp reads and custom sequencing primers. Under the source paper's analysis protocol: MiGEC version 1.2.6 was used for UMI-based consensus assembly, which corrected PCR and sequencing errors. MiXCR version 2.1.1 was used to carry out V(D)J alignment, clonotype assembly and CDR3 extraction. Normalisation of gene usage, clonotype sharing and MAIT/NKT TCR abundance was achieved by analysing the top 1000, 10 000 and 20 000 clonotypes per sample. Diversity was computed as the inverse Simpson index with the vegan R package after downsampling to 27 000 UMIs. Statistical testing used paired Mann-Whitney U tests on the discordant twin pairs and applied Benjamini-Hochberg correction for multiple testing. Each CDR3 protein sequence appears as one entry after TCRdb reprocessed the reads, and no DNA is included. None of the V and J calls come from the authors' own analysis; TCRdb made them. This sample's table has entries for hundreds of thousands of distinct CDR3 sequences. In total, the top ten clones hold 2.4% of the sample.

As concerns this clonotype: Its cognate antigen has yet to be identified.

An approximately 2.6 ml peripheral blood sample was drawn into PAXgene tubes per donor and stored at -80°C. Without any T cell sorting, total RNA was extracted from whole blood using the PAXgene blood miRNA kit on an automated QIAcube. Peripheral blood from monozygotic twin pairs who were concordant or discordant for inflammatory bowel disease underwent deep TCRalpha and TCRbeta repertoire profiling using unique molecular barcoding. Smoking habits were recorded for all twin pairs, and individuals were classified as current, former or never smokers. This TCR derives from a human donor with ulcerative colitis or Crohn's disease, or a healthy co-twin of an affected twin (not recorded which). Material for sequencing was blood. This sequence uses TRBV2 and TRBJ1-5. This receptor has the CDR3 CASSEVWTYSNQPQHF. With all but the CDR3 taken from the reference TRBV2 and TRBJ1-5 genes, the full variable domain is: EPEVTQTPSHQVTQMGQEVILRCVPISNHLYFYWYRQILGQKVEFLVSFYNNEISEKSEIFDDQFSVERPDGSNFTLKIRSTKLEDSAMYFCASSEVWTYSNQPQHFGDGTRLSIL.